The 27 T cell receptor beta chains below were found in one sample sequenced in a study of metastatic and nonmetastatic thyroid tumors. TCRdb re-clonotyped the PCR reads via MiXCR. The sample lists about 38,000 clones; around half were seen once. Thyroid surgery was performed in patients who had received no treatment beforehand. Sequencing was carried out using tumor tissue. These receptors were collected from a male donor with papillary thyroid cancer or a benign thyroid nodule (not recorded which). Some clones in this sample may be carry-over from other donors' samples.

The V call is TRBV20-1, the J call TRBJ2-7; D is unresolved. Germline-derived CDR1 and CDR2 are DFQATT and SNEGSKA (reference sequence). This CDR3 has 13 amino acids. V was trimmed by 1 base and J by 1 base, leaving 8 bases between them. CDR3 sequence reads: CSARVGSSYEQYF. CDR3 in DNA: TGCAGTGCTAGAGTCGGCAGTTCCTACGAGCAGTACTTC.

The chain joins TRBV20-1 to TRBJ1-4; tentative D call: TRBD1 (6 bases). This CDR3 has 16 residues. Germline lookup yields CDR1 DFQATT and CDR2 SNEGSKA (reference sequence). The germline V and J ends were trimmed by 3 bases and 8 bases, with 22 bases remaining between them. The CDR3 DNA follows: TGCAGTGCTAGCCCGGGACAACCCTTTGCTGGAGAAAAACTGTTTTTT. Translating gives CSASPGQPFAGEKLFF.

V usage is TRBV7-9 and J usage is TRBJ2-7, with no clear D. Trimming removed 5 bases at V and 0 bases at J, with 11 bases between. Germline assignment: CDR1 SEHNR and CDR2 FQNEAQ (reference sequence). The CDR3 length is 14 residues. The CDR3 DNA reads TGTGCCAGCAGCCCCCTGGCCCGCTCCTACGAGCAGTACTTC. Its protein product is CASSPLARSYEQYF.

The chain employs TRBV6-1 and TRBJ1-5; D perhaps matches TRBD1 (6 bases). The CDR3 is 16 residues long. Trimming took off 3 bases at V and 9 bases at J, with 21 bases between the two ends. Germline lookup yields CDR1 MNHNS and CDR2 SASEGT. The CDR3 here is CASSDSQQGTKLPQHF. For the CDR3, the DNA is TGTGCCAGCAGTGACAGCCAGCAGGGGACGAAATTGCCCCAGCATTTT.

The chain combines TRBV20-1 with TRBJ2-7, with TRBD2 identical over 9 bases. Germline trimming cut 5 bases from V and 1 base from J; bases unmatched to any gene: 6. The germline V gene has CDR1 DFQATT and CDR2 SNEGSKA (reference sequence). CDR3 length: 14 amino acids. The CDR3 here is CSAPGLAGSYEQYF. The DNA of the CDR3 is TGCAGTGCTCCGGGTCTAGCGGGGTCCTACGAGCAGTACTTC.

The CDR3 here is CAWSSPSRGYTEAFF. The CDR3 region has the DNA TGTGCCTGGAGTTCCCCATCCAGGGGGTACACTGAAGCTTTCTTT. The J gene is TRBJ1-1, the V gene TRBV30, with TRBD1 identical over 7 bases. The V and J ends lost 2 bases and 3 bases, in that order; junction bases with no gene match: 9. The germline gives CDR1 GTSNPN, CDR2 SVGIG (reference sequence). CDR3 length equals 15 residues.

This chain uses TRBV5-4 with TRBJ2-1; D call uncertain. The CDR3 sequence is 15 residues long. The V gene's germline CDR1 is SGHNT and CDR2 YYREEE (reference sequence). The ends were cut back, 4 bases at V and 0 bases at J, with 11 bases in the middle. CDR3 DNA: TGTGCCAGCAGCGCGGACGTTAGCTCCTACAATGAGCAGTTCTTC. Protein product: CASSADVSSYNEQFF.

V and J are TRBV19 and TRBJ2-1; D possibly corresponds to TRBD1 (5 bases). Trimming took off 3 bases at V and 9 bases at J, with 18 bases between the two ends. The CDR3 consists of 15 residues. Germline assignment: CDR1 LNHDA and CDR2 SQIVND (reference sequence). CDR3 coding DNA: TGTGCCAGTAGTATCAGGGCCCACCTCGGCACTGAGCAGTTCTTC. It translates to CASSIRAHLGTEQFF.

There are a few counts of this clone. As DNA, the CDR3 is TGTGCCTGGAGCCTAGGGGGTACGGATACGCAGTATTTT. Encoded protein: CAWSLGGTDTQYF. The V gene is TRBV30, the J gene TRBJ2-3; TRBD1 might be the D (6 bases). Germline lookup yields CDR1 GTSNPN and CDR2 SVGIG (reference sequence). The V end was cut by 3 bases, the J end by 6 bases, with 13 bases between. This CDR3 spans 13 amino acids.

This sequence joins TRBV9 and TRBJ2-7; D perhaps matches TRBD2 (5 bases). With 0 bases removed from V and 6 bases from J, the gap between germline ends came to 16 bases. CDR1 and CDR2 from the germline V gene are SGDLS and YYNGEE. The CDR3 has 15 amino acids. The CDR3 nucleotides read TGTGCCAGCAGCGTAGGGCTAGCTACATTACTCGAGCAGTACTTC. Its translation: CASSVGLATLLEQYF.

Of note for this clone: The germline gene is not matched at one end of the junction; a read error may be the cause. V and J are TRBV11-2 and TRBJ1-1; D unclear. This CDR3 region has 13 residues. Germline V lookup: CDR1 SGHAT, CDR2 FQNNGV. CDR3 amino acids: CTSSSLGNTEAFF. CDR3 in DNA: TGTACCAGCAGCTCGCTAGGGAACACTGAAGCTTTCTTT.

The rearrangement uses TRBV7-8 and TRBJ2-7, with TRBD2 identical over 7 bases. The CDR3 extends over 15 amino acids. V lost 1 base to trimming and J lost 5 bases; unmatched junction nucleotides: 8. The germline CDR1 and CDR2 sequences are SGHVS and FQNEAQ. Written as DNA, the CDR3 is TGTGCCAGCAGCTTAGGCCGGGGAGGGCCCCACGAGCAGTACTTC. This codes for CASSLGRGGPHEQYF.

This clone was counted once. The CDR3 sequence is CASSLGGGSSYEQYF. DNA of the CDR3: TGCGCCAGCAGCTTAGGCGGGGGGAGCTCCTACGAGCAGTACTTC. The gene calls are TRBV5-1 and TRBJ2-7; 8 bases map to TRBD2. The CDR3 length is 15 residues. The germline V gene encodes CDR1 SGHRS and CDR2 YFSETQ. Germline trimming cut 2 bases from V and 0 bases from J; bases unmatched to any gene: 4.

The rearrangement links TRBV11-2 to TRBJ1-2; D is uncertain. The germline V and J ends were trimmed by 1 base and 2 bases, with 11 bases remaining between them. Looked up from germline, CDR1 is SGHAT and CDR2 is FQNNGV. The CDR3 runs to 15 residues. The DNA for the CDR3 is TGTGCCAGCAGCTTAGTTGGCAGAGACAACTATGGCTACACCTTC. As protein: CASSLVGRDNYGYTF.

Written as DNA, the CDR3 is TGCGCCAGCAGCTTGGACACAGAGACCCAGTACTTC. Translation gives CASSLDTETQYF. The V call is TRBV5-1, the J call TRBJ2-5; D unresolved. Germline CDR1 and CDR2: SGHRS and YFSETQ. The CDR3 covers 12 residues. The germline V and J ends were trimmed by 0 bases and 4 bases, with 4 bases remaining between them.

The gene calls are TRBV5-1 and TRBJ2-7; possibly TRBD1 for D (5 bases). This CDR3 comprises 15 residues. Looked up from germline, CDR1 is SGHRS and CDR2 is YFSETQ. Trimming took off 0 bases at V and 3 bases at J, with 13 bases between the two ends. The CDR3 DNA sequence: TGCGCCAGCAGCTTGGCCAGCCAGGGTGGCTACGAGCAGTACTTC. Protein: CASSLASQGGYEQYF.

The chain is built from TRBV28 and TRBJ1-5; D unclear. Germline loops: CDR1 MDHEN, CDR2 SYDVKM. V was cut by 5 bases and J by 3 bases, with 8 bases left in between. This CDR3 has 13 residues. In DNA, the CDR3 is TGTGCCAGCAGTCAAACAGACAATCAGCCCCAGCATTTT. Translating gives CASSQTDNQPQHF.

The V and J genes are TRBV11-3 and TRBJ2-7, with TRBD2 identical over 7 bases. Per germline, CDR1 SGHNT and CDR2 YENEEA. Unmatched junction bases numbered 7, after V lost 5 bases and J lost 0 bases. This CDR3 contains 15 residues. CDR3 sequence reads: CASSVRAGVSYEQYF. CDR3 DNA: TGTGCCAGCAGCGTACGGGCGGGAGTCTCCTACGAGCAGTACTTC.

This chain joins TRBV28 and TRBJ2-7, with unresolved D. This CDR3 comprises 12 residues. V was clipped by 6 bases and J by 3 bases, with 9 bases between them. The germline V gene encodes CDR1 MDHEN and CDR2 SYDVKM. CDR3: CASSHGNYEQYV. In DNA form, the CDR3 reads TGTGCCAGCAGCCACGGTAACTACGAGCAGTACGTC.

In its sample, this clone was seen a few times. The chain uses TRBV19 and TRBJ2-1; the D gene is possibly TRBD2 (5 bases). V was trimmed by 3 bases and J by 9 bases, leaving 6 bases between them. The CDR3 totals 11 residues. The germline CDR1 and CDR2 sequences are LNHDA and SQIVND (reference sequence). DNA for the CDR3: TGTGCCAGTAGTATCGCGGGTGAGCAGTTCTTC. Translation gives CASSIAGEQFF.

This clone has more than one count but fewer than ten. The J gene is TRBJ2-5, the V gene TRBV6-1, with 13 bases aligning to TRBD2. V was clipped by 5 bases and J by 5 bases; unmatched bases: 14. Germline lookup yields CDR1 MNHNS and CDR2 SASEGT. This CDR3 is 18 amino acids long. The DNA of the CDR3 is TGTGCCAGCAGTCCTAGGACTAGCGGGAGTTTTGGAAGGGAGACCCAGTACTTC. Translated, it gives CASSPRTSGSFGRETQYF.

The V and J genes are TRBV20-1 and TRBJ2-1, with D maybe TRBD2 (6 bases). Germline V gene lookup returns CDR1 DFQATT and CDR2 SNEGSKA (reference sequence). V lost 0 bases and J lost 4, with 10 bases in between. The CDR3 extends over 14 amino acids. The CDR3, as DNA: TGCAGTGCTAGAGAGGCAGGGACTTACAATGAGCAGTTCTTC. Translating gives CSAREAGTYNEQFF.

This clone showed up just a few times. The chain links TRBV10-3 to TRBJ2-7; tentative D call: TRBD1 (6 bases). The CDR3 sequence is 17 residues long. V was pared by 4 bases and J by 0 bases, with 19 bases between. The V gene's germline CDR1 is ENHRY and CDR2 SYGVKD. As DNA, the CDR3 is TGTGCCATCAGTGGGACAGACCTAGAATTTCTCTCCTACGAGCAGTACTTC. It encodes CAISGTDLEFLSYEQYF.

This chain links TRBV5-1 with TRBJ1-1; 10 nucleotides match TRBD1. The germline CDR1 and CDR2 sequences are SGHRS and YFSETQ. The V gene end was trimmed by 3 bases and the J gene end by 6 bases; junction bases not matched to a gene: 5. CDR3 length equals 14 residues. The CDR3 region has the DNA TGCGCCAGCAGCTCGACAGGGGGCGCCCCTGAAGCTTTCTTT. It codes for CASSSTGGAPEAFF.

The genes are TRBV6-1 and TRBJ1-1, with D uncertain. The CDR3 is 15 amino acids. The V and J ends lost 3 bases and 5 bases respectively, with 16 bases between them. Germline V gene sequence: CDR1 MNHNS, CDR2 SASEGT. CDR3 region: CASSDVGNGVTEAFF. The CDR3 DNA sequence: TGTGCCAGCAGTGACGTGGGGAATGGAGTAACTGAAGCTTTCTTT.

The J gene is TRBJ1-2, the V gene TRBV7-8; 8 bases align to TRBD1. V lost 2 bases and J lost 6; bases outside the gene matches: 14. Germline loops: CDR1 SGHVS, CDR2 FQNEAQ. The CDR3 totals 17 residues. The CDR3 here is CASSLMASGGTGDGYTF. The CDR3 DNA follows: TGTGCCAGCAGCTTAATGGCGTCCGGTGGGACAGGTGATGGCTACACCTTC. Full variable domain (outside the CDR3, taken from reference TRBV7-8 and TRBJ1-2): GAGVSQSPRYKVAKRGQDVALRCDPISGHVSLFWYQQALGQGPEFLTYFQNEAQLDKSGLPSDRFFAERPEGSVSTLKIQRTQQEDSAVYLCASSLMASGGTGDGYTFGSGTRLTVV.

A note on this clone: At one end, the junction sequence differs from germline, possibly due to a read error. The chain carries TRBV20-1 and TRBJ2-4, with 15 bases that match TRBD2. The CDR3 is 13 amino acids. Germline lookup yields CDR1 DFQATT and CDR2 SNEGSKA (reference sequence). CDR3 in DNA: TGCAGTGCTAGCGACGGACTAGCGGGAGGGCTGTTCTTC. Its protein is CSASDGLAGGLFF.